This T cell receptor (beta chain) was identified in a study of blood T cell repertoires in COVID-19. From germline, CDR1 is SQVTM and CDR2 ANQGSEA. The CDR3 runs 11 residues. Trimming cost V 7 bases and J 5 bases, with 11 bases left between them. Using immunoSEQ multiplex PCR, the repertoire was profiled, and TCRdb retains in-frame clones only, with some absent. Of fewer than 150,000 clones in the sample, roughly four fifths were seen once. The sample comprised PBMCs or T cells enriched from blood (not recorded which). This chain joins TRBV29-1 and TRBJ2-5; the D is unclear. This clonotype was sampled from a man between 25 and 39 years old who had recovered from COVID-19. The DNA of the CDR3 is TGCAGCGGAGAGATAAGTGAGACCCAGTACTTC. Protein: CSGEISETQYF.